This TCR beta chain stems from a study of blood T cell repertoires in COVID-19. Study as a whole: Sites across the United States, Italy and Spain contributed samples from acute and convalescent COVID-19. From T cells, B-cell-depleted T cells, or PBMCs came the material, which was cDNA or gDNA.

In the original workflow: Quantification of nucleated cells was approximated via reference gene primer amplification. The repertoire was sequenced with immunoSEQ multiplex PCR; TCRdb's copy has only in-frame clones and lacks some. That table furnishes V, J and clone size, whereas the DNA furnished D and trimming. The repertoire holds about 85,000 clones, roughly nine tenths seen once, with more than 2% in the top ten. Sequenced input: peripheral blood. The receptor was isolated from a man between 50 and 59 years old with acute or convalescent COVID-19.

The CDR3 bases are TGCGCCAGCAGTCGGACAGGGACGCCCAGGTCGAATGAAAAACTGTTTTTT. This translates into CASSRTGTPRSNEKLFF. The chain has TRBV4-3 and TRBJ1-4; TRBD1 agrees at 8 bases. CDR3 length equals 17 residues. The germline V gene has CDR1 LGHNA and CDR2 YSLEER. Losses at the gene ends were 6 bases for V and 5 bases for J; bases not matched to a gene: 14.